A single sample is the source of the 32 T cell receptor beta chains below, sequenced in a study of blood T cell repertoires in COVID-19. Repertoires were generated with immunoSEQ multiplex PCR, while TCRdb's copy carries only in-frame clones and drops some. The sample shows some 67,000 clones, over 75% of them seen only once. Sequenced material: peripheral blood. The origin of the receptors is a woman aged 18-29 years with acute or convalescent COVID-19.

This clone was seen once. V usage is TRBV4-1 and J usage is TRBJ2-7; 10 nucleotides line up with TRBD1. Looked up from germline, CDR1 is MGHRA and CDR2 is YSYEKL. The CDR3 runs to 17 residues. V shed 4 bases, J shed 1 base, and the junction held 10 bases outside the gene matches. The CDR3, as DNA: TGCGCCAGCAGCCCTATTAGAGGGACAGGGGATTCCTACGAGCAGTACTTC. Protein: CASSPIRGTGDSYEQYF.

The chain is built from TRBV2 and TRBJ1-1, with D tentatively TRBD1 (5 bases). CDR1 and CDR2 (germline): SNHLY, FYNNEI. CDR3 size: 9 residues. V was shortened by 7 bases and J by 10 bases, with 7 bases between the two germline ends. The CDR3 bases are TGTGCCAGCATCGGGGGAGCTTTCTTT. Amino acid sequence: CASIGGAFF.

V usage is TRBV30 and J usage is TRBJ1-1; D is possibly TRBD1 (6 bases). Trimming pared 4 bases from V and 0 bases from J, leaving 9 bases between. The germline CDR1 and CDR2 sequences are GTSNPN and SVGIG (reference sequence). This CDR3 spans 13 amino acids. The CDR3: CAWTTGLNTEAFF. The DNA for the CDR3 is TGTGCCTGGACAACAGGGTTGAACACTGAAGCTTTCTTT.

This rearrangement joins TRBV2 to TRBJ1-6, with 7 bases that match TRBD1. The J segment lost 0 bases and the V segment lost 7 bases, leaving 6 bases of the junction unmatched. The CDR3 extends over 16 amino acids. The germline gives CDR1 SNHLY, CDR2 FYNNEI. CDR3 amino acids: CASKGTAISYNSPLHF. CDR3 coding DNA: TGTGCCAGCAAGGGGACAGCCATCTCCTATAATTCACCCCTCCACTTT.

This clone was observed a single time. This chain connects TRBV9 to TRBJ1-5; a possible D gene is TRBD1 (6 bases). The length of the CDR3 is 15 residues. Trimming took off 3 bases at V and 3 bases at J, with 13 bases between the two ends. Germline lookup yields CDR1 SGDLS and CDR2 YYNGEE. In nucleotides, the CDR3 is TGTGCCAGCAGCGCTCCGGGACATATCAATCAGCCCCAGCATTTT. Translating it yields CASSAPGHINQPQHF.

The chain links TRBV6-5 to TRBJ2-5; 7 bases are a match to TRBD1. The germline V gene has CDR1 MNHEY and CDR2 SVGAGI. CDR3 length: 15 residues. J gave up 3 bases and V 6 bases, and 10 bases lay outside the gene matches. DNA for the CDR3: TGTGCCAGCAGCCGCGCCCTGGGACAGAAAGAGACCCAGTACTTC. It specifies CASSRALGQKETQYF.

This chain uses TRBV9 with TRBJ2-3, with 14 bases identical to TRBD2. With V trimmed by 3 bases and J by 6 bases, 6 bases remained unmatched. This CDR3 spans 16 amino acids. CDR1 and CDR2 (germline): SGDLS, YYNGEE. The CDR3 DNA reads TGTGCCAGCAGCGCGGGACTAGCGGGAGACCTGGATACGCAGTATTTT. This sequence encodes CASSAGLAGDLDTQYF.

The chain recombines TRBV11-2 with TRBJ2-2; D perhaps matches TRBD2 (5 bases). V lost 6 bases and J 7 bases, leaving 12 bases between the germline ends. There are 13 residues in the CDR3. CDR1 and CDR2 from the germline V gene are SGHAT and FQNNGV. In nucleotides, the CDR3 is TGTGCCAGCAGTTCCCCTAGCCACGGGGAGCTGTTTTTT. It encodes CASSSPSHGELFF.

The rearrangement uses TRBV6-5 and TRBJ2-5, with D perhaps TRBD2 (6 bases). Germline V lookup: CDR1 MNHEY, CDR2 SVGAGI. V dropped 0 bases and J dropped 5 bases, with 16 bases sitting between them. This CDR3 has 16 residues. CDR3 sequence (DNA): TGTGCCAGCAGTTACTCGAGGGTGGTAGGGAGGGAGACCCAGTACTTC. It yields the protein CASSYSRVVGRETQYF.

The CDR3 DNA follows: TGTGCCAGCTCAAGGGGGACGGTGAACACTGAAGCTTTCTTT. It codes for CASSRGTVNTEAFF. The V call is TRBV18, the J call TRBJ1-1, with D tentatively TRBD1 (6 bases). V dropped 5 bases and J dropped 0 bases, with 10 bases sitting between them. This CDR3 contains 14 residues. CDR1 and CDR2 (germline): KGHSH, LQKENI.

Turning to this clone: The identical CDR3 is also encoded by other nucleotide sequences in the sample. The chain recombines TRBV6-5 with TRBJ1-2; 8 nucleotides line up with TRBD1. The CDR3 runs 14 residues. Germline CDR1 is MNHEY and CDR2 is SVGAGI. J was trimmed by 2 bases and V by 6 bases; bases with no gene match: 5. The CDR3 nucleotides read TGTGCCAGCAGGACAGGACAGGGAAACTATGGCTACACCTTC. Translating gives CASRTGQGNYGYTF.

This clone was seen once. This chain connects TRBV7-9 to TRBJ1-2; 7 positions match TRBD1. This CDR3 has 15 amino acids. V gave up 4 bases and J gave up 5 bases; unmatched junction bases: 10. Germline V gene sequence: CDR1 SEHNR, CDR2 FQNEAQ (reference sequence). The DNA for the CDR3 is TGTGCCAGCAGCTCATATGGGGACAGCGAGTATGGCTACACCTTC. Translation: CASSSYGDSEYGYTF.

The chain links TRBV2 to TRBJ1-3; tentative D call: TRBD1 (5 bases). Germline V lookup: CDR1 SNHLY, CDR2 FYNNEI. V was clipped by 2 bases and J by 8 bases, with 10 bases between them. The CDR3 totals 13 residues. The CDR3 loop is CASSELRAYTIYF. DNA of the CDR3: TGTGCCAGCAGTGAACTCAGGGCCTACACCATATATTTT.

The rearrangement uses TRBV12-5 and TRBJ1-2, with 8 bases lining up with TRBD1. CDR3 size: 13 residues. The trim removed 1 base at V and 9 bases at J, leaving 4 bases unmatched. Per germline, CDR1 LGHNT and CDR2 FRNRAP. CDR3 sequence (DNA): TGTGCTAGTGGTTTGGCGGGACAGGTCAGCTACACCTTC. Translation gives CASGLAGQVSYTF. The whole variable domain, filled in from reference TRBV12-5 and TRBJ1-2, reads DARVTQTPRHKVTEMGQEVTMRCQPILGHNTVFWYRQTMMQGLELLAYFRNRAPLDDSGMPKDRFSAEMPDATLATLKIQPSEPRDSAVYFCASGLAGQVSYTFGSGTRLTVV.

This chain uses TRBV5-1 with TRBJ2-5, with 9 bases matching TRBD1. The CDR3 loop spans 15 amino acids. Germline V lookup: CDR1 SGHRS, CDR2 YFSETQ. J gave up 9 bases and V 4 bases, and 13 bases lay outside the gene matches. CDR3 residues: CASSAGDRAEEAQYF. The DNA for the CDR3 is TGCGCCAGCAGCGCAGGGGACAGGGCAGAGGAGGCCCAGTACTTC. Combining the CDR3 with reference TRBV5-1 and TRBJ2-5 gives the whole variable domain KAGVTQTPRYLIKTRGQQVTLSCSPISGHRSVSWYQQTPGQGLQFLFEYFSETQRNKGNFPGRFSGRQFSNSRSEMNVSTLELGDSALYLCASSAGDRAEEAQYFGPGTRLLVL.

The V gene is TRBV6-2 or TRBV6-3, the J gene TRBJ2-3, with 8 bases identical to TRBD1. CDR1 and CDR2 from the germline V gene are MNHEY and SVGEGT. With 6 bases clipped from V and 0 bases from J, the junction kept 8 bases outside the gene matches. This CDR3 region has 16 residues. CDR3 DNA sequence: TGTGCCAGCAGCCCTAGGACAGGGTCAAGCACAGATACGCAGTATTTT. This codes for CASSPRTGSSTDTQYF.

The CDR3 spells CASSSTLTDTQYF. CDR3 bases: TGTGCCAGCAGTTCTACCCTCACAGATACGCAGTATTTT. This chain uses TRBV27 with TRBJ2-3, with no clear D. This CDR3 is 13 amino acids long. V was shortened by 4 bases and J by 2 bases, with 7 bases between the two germline ends. CDR1 is MNHEY and CDR2 is SMNVEV in the germline V gene (reference sequence).

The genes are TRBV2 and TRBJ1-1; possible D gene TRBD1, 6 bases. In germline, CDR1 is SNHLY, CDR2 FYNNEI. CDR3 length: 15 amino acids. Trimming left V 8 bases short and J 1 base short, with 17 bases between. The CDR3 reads CASPPRGGRNTEAFF. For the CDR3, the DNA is TGTGCCAGCCCCCCCCGCGGGGGGCGGAACACTGAAGCTTTCTTT.

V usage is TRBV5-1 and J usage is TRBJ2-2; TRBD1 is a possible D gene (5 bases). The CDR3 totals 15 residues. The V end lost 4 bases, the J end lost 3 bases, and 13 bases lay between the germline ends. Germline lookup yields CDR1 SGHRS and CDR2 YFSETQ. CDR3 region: CASSPRTLYTGELFF. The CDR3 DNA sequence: TGCGCCAGCAGCCCCCGGACACTATACACCGGGGAGCTGTTTTTT.

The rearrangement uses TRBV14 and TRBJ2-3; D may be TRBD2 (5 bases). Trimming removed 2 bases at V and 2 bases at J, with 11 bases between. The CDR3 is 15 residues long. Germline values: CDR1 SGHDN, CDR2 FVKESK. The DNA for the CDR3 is TGTGCCAGCAGCCAAAGGCGGGCCCTCACAGATACGCAGTATTTT. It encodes CASSQRRALTDTQYF.

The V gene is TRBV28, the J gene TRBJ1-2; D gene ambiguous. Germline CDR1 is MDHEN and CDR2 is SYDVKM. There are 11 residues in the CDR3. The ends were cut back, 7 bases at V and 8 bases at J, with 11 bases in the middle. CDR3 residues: CASIGEEGYTF. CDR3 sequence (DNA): TGTGCCAGCATAGGAGAGGAAGGCTACACCTTC.

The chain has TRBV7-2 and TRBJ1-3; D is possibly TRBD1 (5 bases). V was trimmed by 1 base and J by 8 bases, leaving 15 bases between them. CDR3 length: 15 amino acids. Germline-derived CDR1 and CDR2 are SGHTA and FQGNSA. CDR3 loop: CASSLGGRVVDTIYF. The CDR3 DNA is TGTGCCAGCAGCTTAGGAGGCAGGGTGGTCGACACCATATATTTT.

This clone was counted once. This CDR3 reads CASSTSVFRSYEQYF. In nucleotides, the CDR3 is TGTGCCAGCAGCACGTCGGTCTTTCGCTCCTACGAGCAGTACTTC. This chain joins TRBV21-1 and TRBJ2-7; the listed D gene, TRBD2, was not tested against the DNA. TRBV21-1 is an annotated pseudogene. The CDR3 length is 15 residues.

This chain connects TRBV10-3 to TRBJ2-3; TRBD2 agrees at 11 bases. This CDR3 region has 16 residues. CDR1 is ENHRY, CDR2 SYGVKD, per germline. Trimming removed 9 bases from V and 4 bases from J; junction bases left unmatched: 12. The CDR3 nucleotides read TGTGCCATTTCCCCGGCTCTAGCGGGAGGCTCAGATACGCAGTATTTT. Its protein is CAISPALAGGSDTQYF.

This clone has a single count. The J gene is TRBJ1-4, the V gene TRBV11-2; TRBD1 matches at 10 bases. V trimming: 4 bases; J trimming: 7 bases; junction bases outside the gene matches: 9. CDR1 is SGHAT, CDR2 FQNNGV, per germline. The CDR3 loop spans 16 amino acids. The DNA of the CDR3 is TGTGCCAGCAGCTCTGGGACAGGGGCGGTGGGTGAAAAACTGTTTTTT. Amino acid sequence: CASSSGTGAVGEKLFF.

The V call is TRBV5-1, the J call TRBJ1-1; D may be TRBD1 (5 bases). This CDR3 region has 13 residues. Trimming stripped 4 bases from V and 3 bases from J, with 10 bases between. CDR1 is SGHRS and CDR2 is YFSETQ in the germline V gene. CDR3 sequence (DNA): TGCGCCAGCAGCCATCAGGGTGACACTGAAGCTTTCTTT. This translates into CASSHQGDTEAFF.

The CDR3 spells CASTRQGPGEQYF. The CDR3 DNA reads TGTGCCAGCACTAGACAGGGACCAGGGGAGCAGTACTTC. The V call is TRBV6-5, the J call TRBJ2-7; 7 bases agree with TRBD1. The CDR3 sequence is 13 residues long. The V and J ends lost 7 bases and 7 bases, in that order; junction bases with no gene match: 10. Per the germline V gene, CDR1 is MNHEY and CDR2 is SVGAGI.

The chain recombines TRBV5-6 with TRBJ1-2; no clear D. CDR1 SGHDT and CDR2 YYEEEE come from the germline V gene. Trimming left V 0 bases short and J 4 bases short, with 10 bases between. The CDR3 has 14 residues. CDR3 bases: TGTGCCAGCAGCTTGGAGAGGGCTACCTATGGCTACACCTTC. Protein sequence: CASSLERATYGYTF.

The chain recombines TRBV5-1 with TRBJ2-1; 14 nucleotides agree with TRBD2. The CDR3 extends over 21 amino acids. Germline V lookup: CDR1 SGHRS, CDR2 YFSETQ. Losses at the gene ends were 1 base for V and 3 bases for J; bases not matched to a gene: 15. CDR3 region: CASSLYGMVPGTSGSYNEQFF. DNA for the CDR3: TGCGCCAGCAGCTTGTATGGGATGGTTCCCGGGACTAGCGGGAGCTACAATGAGCAGTTCTTC.

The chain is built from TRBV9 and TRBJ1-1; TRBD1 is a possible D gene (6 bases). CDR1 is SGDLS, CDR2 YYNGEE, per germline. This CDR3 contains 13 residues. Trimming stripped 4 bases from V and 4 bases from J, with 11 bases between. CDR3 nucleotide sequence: TGTGCCAGCAGCACAGGGTTGTCCACTGAAGCTTTCTTT. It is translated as CASSTGLSTEAFF.

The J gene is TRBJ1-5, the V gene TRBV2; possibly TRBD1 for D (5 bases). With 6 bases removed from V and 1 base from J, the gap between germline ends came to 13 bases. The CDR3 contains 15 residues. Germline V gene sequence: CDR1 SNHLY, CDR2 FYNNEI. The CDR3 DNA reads TGTGCCAGCAGCCCCCAGGGCTCAAGCAATCAGCCCCAGCATTTT. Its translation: CASSPQGSSNQPQHF.

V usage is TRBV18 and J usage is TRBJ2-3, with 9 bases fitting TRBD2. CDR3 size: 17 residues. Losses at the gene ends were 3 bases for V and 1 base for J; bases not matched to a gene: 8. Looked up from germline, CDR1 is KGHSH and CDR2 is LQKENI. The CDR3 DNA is TGTGCCAGCTCACCCCCCCCCACTAGCGGGCGCACAGATACGCAGTATTTT. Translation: CASSPPPTSGRTDTQYF.